Below are 32 T cell receptor beta chains sequenced from a single sample in a study of cytomegalovirus exposure and HLA in healthy donors. Primers included in the PCR were 60 Vbeta and 13 Jbeta primers. Only in-frame clones appear in the TCRdb table, and some are missing; sequencing was by immunoSEQ multiplex PCR. The table includes more than 120,000 clones, 75% to 90% detected once. Sequencing was done on a sample of PBMCs. The receptor set was obtained from a woman aged 25 to 39 in good health and CMV-seronegative.

The V call is TRBV25-1, the J call TRBJ2-1, with D possibly being TRBD2 (5 bases). V dropped 6 bases and J dropped 8 bases, with 14 bases sitting between them. Germline V CDR1 and CDR2: MGHDK, SYGVNS. This CDR3 is built from 13 residues. This CDR3 is CASRLDESDEQFF. CDR3 DNA sequence: TGTGCCAGCAGACTAGACGAGTCGGATGAGCAGTTCTTC.

The chain combines TRBV2 with TRBJ1-5; 9 positions match TRBD1. With 6 bases clipped from V and 9 bases from J, the junction kept 15 bases outside the gene matches. CDR3 length: 16 residues. Germline V gives CDR1 SNHLY, CDR2 FYNNEI. In nucleotides, the CDR3 is TGTGCCAGCAGCCTCCCTGGGACAGGGTGGGACAGGCCCCAGCATTTT. Its protein product is CASSLPGTGWDRPQHF.

The rearrangement uses TRBV5-1 and TRBJ2-3; TRBD2 agrees at 7 bases. This CDR3 is 16 amino acids long. V dropped 2 bases and J dropped 5; count of bases not matched to a gene: 11. Germline loops: CDR1 SGHRS, CDR2 YFSETQ. The CDR3, as DNA: TGCGCCAGCAGCTTCCGACTAGCCCGTATGGAAGATACGCAGTATTTT. It translates to CASSFRLARMEDTQYF.

The chain recombines TRBV7-3 with TRBJ2-2; TRBD2 agrees at 12 bases. V was pared by 5 bases and J by 4 bases, with 5 bases of the junction left unmatched. Germline V gives CDR1 SGHTA, CDR2 FQGTGA. The length of the CDR3 is 16 residues. CDR3 sequence reads: CASSVLAGGTTGELFF. The CDR3 DNA reads as TGTGCCAGCAGCGTACTAGCGGGAGGAACCACCGGGGAGCTGTTTTTT.

This sequence joins TRBV6-5 and TRBJ2-1; D perhaps matches TRBD1 (5 bases). Germline assignment: CDR1 MNHEY and CDR2 SVGAGI. The V gene lost 0 bases and the J gene lost 5 bases, with 11 bases spanning the gap. CDR3 length equals 15 residues. In DNA, the CDR3 is TGTGCCAGCAGTTACTCGGGGCAGGGAAACAATGAGCAGTTCTTC. Translation: CASSYSGQGNNEQFF.

DNA of the CDR3: TGTGCCAGCAGCTTGGGCCCGACAGGCACAGATACGCAGTATTTT. It encodes CASSLGPTGTDTQYF. This chain joins TRBV7-2 and TRBJ2-3; D may be TRBD1 (5 bases). Per the germline V gene, CDR1 is SGHTA and CDR2 is FQGNSA. Trimming took 3 bases from V and 1 from J, leaving 11 bases between them. This CDR3 contains 15 residues.

This sequence joins TRBV7-9 and TRBJ1-5, with a possible D match to TRBD1 (6 bases). Trimming removed 3 bases at V and 7 bases at J, with 16 bases between. The CDR3 has 15 amino acids. Germline CDR1 SEHNR, CDR2 FQNEAQ (reference sequence). CDR3 sequence reads: CASSFNSGVGQPQHF. CDR3 DNA sequence: TGTGCCAGCAGCTTCAACTCAGGGGTGGGGCAGCCCCAGCATTTT.

This clone was counted once. V and J are TRBV4-2 and TRBJ2-7; TRBD2 aligns across 10 bases. Losses at the gene ends were 0 bases for V and 2 bases for J; bases not matched to a gene: 4. Germline CDR1 is LGHNA and CDR2 is YNFKEQ. The CDR3 extends over 16 amino acids. CDR3 nucleotides: TGTGCCAGCAGCCAAGAGGCCAGCGGGAGGGCCTACGAGCAGTACTTC. It translates to CASSQEASGRAYEQYF.

Comments on this clone: Germline and junction disagree at one end, which may indicate a read error. DNA of the CDR3: TGTTCCAGCAGCTTTTTGACAGGGGGACTCGGTTCACCCCTCCACTTT. It specifies CSSSFLTGGLGSPLHF. V is TRBV7-9 and J is TRBJ1-6; 9 bases are shared with TRBD1. The germline V gene has CDR1 SEHNR and CDR2 FQNEAQ (reference sequence). The CDR3 runs 16 residues.

A remark on this clone: Other DNA sequences from this sample encode an identical CDR3 as well. V and J are TRBV11-2 and TRBJ1-1, with D possibly matching TRBD1 (6 bases). The V end was cut by 5 bases, the J end by 8 bases, with 15 bases between. CDR3 length: 13 residues. Germline-derived CDR1 and CDR2 are SGHAT and FQNNGV. CDR3 sequence (DNA): TGTGCCAGCAGCGCCCGGACGGGGGGCGAAGCTTTCTTT. Translation: CASSARTGGEAFF.

The chain uses TRBV15 and TRBJ1-3; D gene uncertain. The CDR3 loop spans 16 amino acids. Germline CDR1 reads LNHNV; CDR2 reads YYDKDF (reference sequence). V shed 0 bases and J shed 0 bases, with 9 bases lying between them. In DNA, the CDR3 is TGTGCCACCAGCAGAGATAGAACGAACTCTGGAAACACCATATATTTT. It codes for CATSRDRTNSGNTIYF.

This rearrangement joins TRBV27 to TRBJ1-5; no firm D call. The CDR3 sequence is 12 residues long. CDR1 and CDR2 (germline): MNHEY, SMNVEV (reference sequence). The V and J ends lost 4 bases and 6 bases respectively, with 7 bases between them. The CDR3 loop reads CASSSRRQPQHF. The CDR3 DNA reads as TGTGCCAGCAGTTCCAGGCGTCAGCCCCAGCATTTT.

This clone appeared many times. V usage is TRBV19 and J usage is TRBJ1-1, with D possibly matching TRBD1 (6 bases). CDR1 is LNHDA, CDR2 SQIVND, per germline (reference sequence). V dropped 3 bases and J dropped 0 bases, with 11 bases sitting between them. This CDR3 comprises 15 residues. The CDR3 region has the DNA TGTGCCAGTAGTATGTGGGGACAAATGAACACTGAAGCTTTCTTT. This gives the protein CASSMWGQMNTEAFF.

The chain recombines TRBV6-1 with TRBJ2-3; TRBD2 might be the D (6 bases). Germline V gene lookup returns CDR1 MNHNS and CDR2 SASEGT. The V end lost 1 base, the J end lost 0 bases, and 11 bases lay between the germline ends. CDR3 length: 16 residues. This chain's CDR3 is CASSEVLAISTDTQYF. The DNA of the CDR3 is TGTGCCAGCAGTGAAGTGCTAGCGATTAGCACAGATACGCAGTATTTT.

This rearrangement joins TRBV19 to TRBJ2-7, with D possibly being TRBD1 (5 bases). The CDR3 runs 13 residues. Germline V CDR1 and CDR2: LNHDA, SQIVND (reference sequence). Trimming left V 8 bases short and J 0 bases short, with 11 bases between. CDR3 sequence: CASQQDSSYEQYF. CDR3 nucleotide sequence: TGTGCCAGTCAACAGGATTCCTCCTACGAGCAGTACTTC.

The chain joins TRBV19 to TRBJ1-1; no clear D. This CDR3 is 14 amino acids long. Germline CDR1 LNHDA, CDR2 SQIVND (reference sequence). Trimming pared 3 bases from V and 4 bases from J, leaving 12 bases between. CDR3 coding DNA: TGTGCCAGTAGTATCTCCAGATTGGTCACTGAAGCTTTCTTT. It is translated as CASSISRLVTEAFF.

The chain joins TRBV28 to TRBJ2-5; tentative D call: TRBD1 (6 bases). Trimming took off 5 bases at V and 0 bases at J, with 16 bases between the two ends. This CDR3 is built from 16 residues. CDR1 MDHEN and CDR2 SYDVKM come from the germline V gene. The CDR3 loop reads CASSAPGQGYQETQYF. The CDR3 coding sequence is TGTGCCAGCAGTGCACCGGGGCAGGGGTACCAAGAGACCCAGTACTTC.

The V and J genes are TRBV6-5 and TRBJ2-7, with a weak D call TRBD1 (6 bases). V lost 8 bases, J lost 0 bases, and 14 bases lay in between. CDR3 length: 14 residues. Germline V gene lookup returns CDR1 MNHEY and CDR2 SVGAGI. The CDR3 here is CASRRDTASYEQYF. CDR3 nucleotides: TGTGCCAGCCGCCGGGACACCGCCTCCTACGAGCAGTACTTC.

The chain combines TRBV7-9 with TRBJ1-1; D perhaps matches TRBD1 (5 bases). CDR1 and CDR2 from the germline V gene are SEHNR and FQNEAQ (reference sequence). This CDR3 has 17 residues. V lost 5 bases to trimming and J lost 8 bases, with 27 bases between them. CDR3 sequence reads: CASSPGMVGRYSTEAFF. In DNA, the CDR3 is TGTGCCAGCAGCCCCGGAATGGTGGGGCGTTATTCTACGGAAGCTTTCTTT.

V is TRBV10-3 and J is TRBJ1-2, with TRBD1 as a possible D gene (5 bases). V lost 4 bases, J lost 3 bases, and 15 bases lay in between. This CDR3 has 15 amino acids. Germline assignment: CDR1 ENHRY and CDR2 SYGVKD. The CDR3 DNA is TGTGCCATCAGTGGCCACGGGCGCAGGGACTATGGCTACACCTTC. This gives the protein CAISGHGRRDYGYTF.

The chain is built from TRBV14 and TRBJ2-1, with D unclear. The CDR3 length is 15 residues. Per the germline V gene, CDR1 is SGHDN and CDR2 is FVKESK. Trimming removed 0 bases at V and 9 bases at J, with 15 bases between. This CDR3 is CASSQDLGVGPEQFF. The CDR3 bases are TGTGCCAGCAGCCAAGATCTAGGAGTCGGCCCTGAGCAGTTCTTC.

The chain couples TRBV18 to TRBJ1-5; 7 nucleotides match TRBD1. This CDR3 comprises 15 residues. Germline loops: CDR1 KGHSH, CDR2 LQKENI. V trimming: 2 bases; J trimming: 3 bases; junction bases outside the gene matches: 4. CDR3 protein: CASSPRGQDNQPQHF. CDR3 DNA: TGTGCCAGCTCACCAAGGGGGCAAGACAATCAGCCCCAGCATTTT.

This chain connects TRBV19 to TRBJ2-1, with 7 positions matching TRBD2. Germline V gene sequence: CDR1 LNHDA, CDR2 SQIVND (reference sequence). The junction had 7 bases not matched to a gene; V was cut back by 5 bases and J by 6 bases. This CDR3 has 14 residues. The CDR3 sequence is CASSLTGTINEQFF. CDR3 coding DNA: TGTGCCAGTAGTTTAACCGGGACTATCAATGAGCAGTTCTTC.

V is TRBV5-1 and J is TRBJ2-3; TRBD1 matches 8 bases. CDR1 is SGHRS and CDR2 is YFSETQ in the germline V gene. V lost 2 bases and J lost 1; bases outside the gene matches: 3. This CDR3 has 15 residues. In DNA form, the CDR3 reads TGCGCCAGCAGCTTTTGGACAGGGCGCACAGATACGCAGTATTTT. Translation gives CASSFWTGRTDTQYF.

The rearrangement uses TRBV28 and TRBJ1-1; TRBD1 aligns across 7 bases. V lost 5 bases and J lost 4; bases outside the gene matches: 7. The V gene's germline CDR1 is MDHEN and CDR2 SYDVKM. This CDR3 has 14 amino acids. CDR3 coding DNA: TGTGCCAGCAGTCTACAGGGGAGCGGCACTGAAGCTTTCTTT. Protein: CASSLQGSGTEAFF. The full variable domain, its missing parts supplied by reference TRBV28 and TRBJ1-1, is DVKVTQSSRYLVKRTGEKVFLECVQDMDHENMFWYRQDPGLGLRLIYFSYDVKMKEKGDIPEGYSVSREKKERFSLILESASTNQTSMYLCASSLQGSGTEAFFGQGTRLTVV.

The V call is TRBV18, the J call TRBJ2-7; D is undetermined. V was pared by 1 base and J by 2 bases, with 6 bases between. CDR3 length: 13 residues. The germline CDR1 and CDR2 sequences are KGHSH and LQKENI. The CDR3 protein is CASSPQETYEQYF. The CDR3 coding sequence is TGTGCCAGCTCACCACAGGAGACCTACGAGCAGTACTTC.

This chain joins TRBV5-1 and TRBJ2-2; no reliable D call. Germline-derived CDR1 and CDR2 are SGHRS and YFSETQ. Trimming stripped 4 bases from V and 3 bases from J, with 10 bases between. This CDR3 has 14 amino acids. The CDR3 reads CASSRRGDTGELFF. For the CDR3, the DNA is TGCGCCAGCAGCCGGCGCGGCGACACCGGGGAGCTGTTTTTT.

The CDR3 sequence is CATYDRTSKNTEAFF. Written as DNA, the CDR3 is TGTGCCACCTACGACAGGACATCAAAGAACACTGAAGCTTTCTTT. The genes are TRBV19 and TRBJ1-1, with a possible D match to TRBD1 (6 bases). With 10 bases removed from V and 1 base from J, the gap between germline ends came to 19 bases. The CDR3 totals 15 residues. CDR1 is LNHDA and CDR2 is SQIVND in the germline V gene (reference sequence).

This clone has just a few counts. The genes are TRBV27 and TRBJ1-1, with 7 nucleotides matching TRBD1. This CDR3 spans 13 amino acids. The trim removed 6 bases at V and 5 bases at J, leaving 6 bases unmatched. Per germline, CDR1 MNHEY and CDR2 SMNVEV (reference sequence). The CDR3 spells CASRAGGRTEAFF. CDR3 coding DNA: TGTGCCAGCAGGGCAGGGGGTCGGACTGAAGCTTTCTTT.

This clone has a handful of counts. The chain recombines TRBV6-1 with TRBJ1-2; the D gene is possibly TRBD1 (5 bases). The CDR3 sequence is 15 residues long. Per the germline V gene, CDR1 is MNHNS and CDR2 is SASEGT. V dropped 3 bases and J dropped 8 bases, with 19 bases sitting between them. This CDR3 reads CASSDPQGHSRGYTF. DNA of the CDR3: TGTGCCAGCAGTGACCCCCAGGGCCACTCGAGGGGCTACACCTTC.

Points on this clone: A read error may account for a junction end that differs from germline. The rearrangement uses TRBV7-2 and TRBJ2-2; the D gene is possibly TRBD1 (6 bases). Germline lookup yields CDR1 SGHTA and CDR2 FQGNSA. CDR3 size: 14 residues. The CDR3 loop is CAGSHTGKTGELFF. In DNA form, the CDR3 reads TGTGCCGGCAGCCATACAGGGAAAACCGGGGAGCTGTTTTTT.

The CDR3 region is CASSLVARTSGGASETQYF. CDR3 sequence (DNA): TGCGCCAGCAGCCTCGTTGCGAGGACTAGCGGGGGGGCTTCGGAGACCCAGTACTTC. The J gene is TRBJ2-5, the V gene TRBV4-1; 15 bases fit TRBD2. This CDR3 comprises 19 residues. The V gene's germline CDR1 is MGHRA and CDR2 YSYEKL. With 4 bases clipped from V and 5 bases from J, the junction kept 14 bases outside the gene matches.